Listed below are T cell receptor beta chains from one sample, sequenced in a study of control samples from healthy donors and cancer patients. Assay: immunoSEQ multiplex PCR; the TCRdb copy retains only in-frame clones and omits some. The table shows about 120,000 clones, with around 90% occurring only once. The sequencing input was blood. These receptors all come from a man aged 45-65 years in good health. The CDR3 runs from the conserved cysteine through the conserved F or W. D genes are given only for firm matches. Expanded clones are given a class, and other clones once, few, many or no size at all.

NA	TRBJ1-2	TRBV5-4	NA	TGTGCCAGCAGCTGGTGGACAGCTAACTATGGCTACACCTTC	CASSWWTANYGYTF
TRBD2	TRBJ2-5	TRBV2	few	TGTGCCAGCAGTGGAGGATTAGCGGGGTACGAGACCCAGTACTTC	CASSGGLAGYETQYF
TRBD1	TRBJ1-6	TRBV6-2/TRBV6-3	once	TGTGCCAGCAGCCCCGGGACAGGGGTGGGATCACCCCTCCACTTT	CASSPGTGVGSPLHF
NA	TRBJ2-7	TRBV3-1/TRBV3-2	NA	TGTGCCAGCAGCCAACCCGGCAGGGGCACCTACGAGCAGTACTTC	CASSQPGRGTYEQYF
NA	TRBJ2-2	TRBV7-9	NA	TGTGCCAGCAGCCCAGGGACACCCACGAACACCGGGGAGCTGTTTTTT	CASSPGTPTNTGELFF
NA	TRBJ1-2	TRBV5-1	NA	TGCGCCCGCAGCGGGGCCGGGGGGCTAGAAGGCTACACCTTC	CARSGAGGLEGYTF
NA	TRBJ2-5	TRBV5-1	NA	TGCGCCAGCAGCTTGCAAGAGACCCAGTACTTC	CASSLQETQYF
NA	TRBJ1-4	TRBV29-1	NA	TGCAGCGGTGGACGGGGAGGGGATGAAAAACTGTTTTTT	CSGGRGGDEKLFF
NA	TRBJ1-1	TRBV29-1	NA	TGCAGCGTTGAAGAAGCAGGGGTGGGCACTGAAGCTTTCTTT	CSVEEAGVGTEAFF
TRBD1	TRBJ2-5	TRBV7-9	NA	TGTGCCAGCAGCTCATGGACAGGGCAAGAGACCCAGTACTTC	CASSSWTGQETQYF
TRBD2	TRBJ2-1	TRBV7-8	NA	TGTGCCAGCAGCTTCTTAGCGGGGCCCTCCTACAATGAGCAGTTCTTC	CASSFLAGPSYNEQFF
NA	TRBJ2-3	TRBV11-2	few	TGTGCCAGCAGCGCCGGGACTTACCAGGGAGATACGCAGTATTTT	CASSAGTYQGDTQYF
NA	TRBJ1-6	TRBV6-1	NA	TGTGCCAGCAGTGATTCAGGCGGCGGCTATAATTCACCCCTCCACTTT	CASSDSGGGYNSPLHF
NA	TRBJ1-6	TRBV3-1/TRBV3-2	NA	TGTGCCAGCAGCCAAGGGCAGACGAGCTCCTATAATTCACCCCTCCACTTT	CASSQGQTSSYNSPLHF
TRBD2	TRBJ2-5	TRBV5-1	NA	TGCGCCAGCCGGACTAGCGGGGGGACCCCCCAAGAGACCCAGTACTTC	CASRTSGGTPQETQYF
NA	TRBJ1-5	TRBV10-3	many	TGTGCCATCAGTGAGTCCGGCAGGGGCAGCAATCAGCCCCAGCATTTT	CAISESGRGSNQPQHF
TRBD1	TRBJ1-2	TRBV7-9	NA	TGTGCCAGCAGTTCGGACAGGGGTGGCTATGGCTACACCTTC	CASSSDRGGYGYTF
TRBD1	TRBJ1-1	TRBV7-9	few	TGTGCCAGCAGCGTAAAGGACAGGGCGGACACTGAAGCTTTCTTT	CASSVKDRADTEAFF
NA	TRBJ1-6	TRBV3-1/TRBV3-2	NA	TGTGCCAGCAGCCAAGAGTGGGACACCCGGAGCTCCTATAATTCACCCCTCCACTTT	CASSQEWDTRSSYNSPLHF
NA	TRBJ2-5	TRBV20-1	NA	TGCAGTGCTAGGGGGGGAGAGACCCAGTACTTC	CSARGGETQYF
TRBD2	TRBJ2-5	TRBV6-5	few	TGTGCCAGCAAGCGGGGGGGTGAGACCCAGTACTTC	CASKRGGETQYF
TRBD2	TRBJ2-3	TRBV5-1	NA	TGCGCCAGCAGCTTAGGGCTAGCGGGGGCCCGCACAGATACGCAGTATTTT	CASSLGLAGARTDTQYF
NA	TRBJ2-1	TRBV7-2	NA	TGTGCCAGCAGCTTAGTAGGGGGAATCGGCGGTAATGAGCAGTTCTTC	CASSLVGGIGGNEQFF
NA	TRBJ1-4	TRBV4-3	many	TGCGCCAGCAGCCAAGGGCAGGGTAATGAAAAACTGTTTTTT	CASSQGQGNEKLFF
NA	TRBJ1-6	TRBV4-2	NA	TGTGCCAGCAGCCAAGCACATGGAGACTCCTATAATTCACCCCTCCACTTT	CASSQAHGDSYNSPLHF
TRBD2	TRBJ2-7	TRBV7-6	NA	TGTGCCAGCAGCTTAGGAGGGGAGGGGAAGCAGTACTTC	CASSLGGEGKQYF
NA	TRBJ1-6	TRBV11-2	NA	TGTGCCAGCAGCTTATACCCCACAGGGACCTATAATTCACCCCTCCACTTT	CASSLYPTGTYNSPLHF
TRBD1	TRBJ2-1	TRBV19	NA	TGTGCCAGTACCATCACAGGGGGCTATAACAATGAGCAGTTCTTC	CASTITGGYNNEQFF
NA	TRBJ2-7	TRBV12-5	NA	TGTGCTAGTGGTTTGAGGCAGACAGGCGAGCAGTACTTC	CASGLRQTGEQYF
NA	TRBJ1-5	TRBV29-1	NA	TGCAGCGCTCGGGACAGCAATCAGCCCCAGCATTTT	CSARDSNQPQHF
TRBD1	TRBJ1-5	TRBV5-5	NA	TGTGCCAGCAGCGTCGATGCCGGGACAGGGGTTTACAATCAGCCCCAGCATTTT	CASSVDAGTGVYNQPQHF
TRBD2	TRBJ2-7	TRBV18	NA	TGTGCCAGCTCACAGGGACTAGGAGCCCCGACCTACGAGCAGTACTTC	CASSQGLGAPTYEQYF
TRBD1	TRBJ1-1	TRBV25-1	NA	TGTGCCAGCAGTGGGGCTCCAAACAGGGGGCCAGAAGCTTTCTTT	CASSGAPNRGPEAFF
NA	TRBJ1-5	TRBV3-1/TRBV3-2	NA	TGTGCCAGCAGCCAAAATTCAGGGTCGCATCAGCCCCAGCATTTT	CASSQNSGSHQPQHF
NA	TRBJ1-2	TRBV19	NA	TGTGCCAGTATTCGCGGGGACGCGCACTATGGCTACACCTTC	CASIRGDAHYGYTF
TRBD2	TRBJ2-7	TRBV6-2/TRBV6-3	NA	TGTGCCAGCAGCCGGGGACTAGCGGGATCGCTCGAGCAGTACTTC	CASSRGLAGSLEQYF
NA	TRBJ2-3	TRBV29-1	few	TGCAGCGTTGGGGGGGCGGAAGATACGCAGTATTTT	CSVGGAEDTQYF
NA	TRBJ1-1	TRBV2	NA	TGTGCCAGCAGCGCACAGGGGAACACTGAAGCTTTCTTT	CASSAQGNTEAFF
NA	TRBJ1-1	TRBV18	NA	TGTGCCAGCTCACCGGAAGGGCTAGAGACTGAAGCTTTCTTT	CASSPEGLETEAFF
TRBD2	TRBJ2-1	TRBV7-9	NA	TGTGCCAGCAGCTGGGGGTGGACTAGCAGTTACAATGAGCAGTTCTTC	CASSWGWTSSYNEQFF
NA	TRBJ1-5	TRBV6-1	NA	TGTGCCAGCAGTGATAGGTTGTCAGGCAGCAATCAGCCCCAGCATTTT	CASSDRLSGSNQPQHF
TRBD2	TRBJ2-3	TRBV10-2	NA	TGCGCCAGCAGGGAGGCAGGGAGGGGTACAGATACGCAGTATTTT	CASREAGRGTDTQYF
NA	TRBJ2-1	TRBV24-1	NA	TGTGCCACCAGTGATTTGGCCGCGGAGGACTACAATGAGCAGTTCTTC	CATSDLAAEDYNEQFF
NA	TRBJ1-5	TRBV20-1	NA	TGCAGTGCCAGTCAGGGGAGAAGCAATCAGCCCCAGCATTTT	CSASQGRSNQPQHF
NA	TRBJ2-5	TRBV29-1	few	TGCAGCGTTATATTGGGGGGTGGTGGGACCCAGTACTTC	CSVILGGGGTQYF
TRBD1	TRBJ1-2	TRBV7-2	NA	TGTGCCAGCAACCCTCAGGGACAGACCTATGGCTACACCTTC	CASNPQGQTYGYTF
TRBD2	TRBJ2-1	TRBV27	NA	TGTGCCAGCAGTTTGGGGGGGGTCTTAGAGCAGTTCTTC	CASSLGGVLEQFF
NA	TRBJ1-2	TRBV5-1	NA	TGCGCCAGCAGCTTCACAGGTTGGGATGGCTACACCTTC	CASSFTGWDGYTF
TRBD1	TRBJ2-7	TRBV6-5	NA	TGTGCCAGCAGTCTGCCGGGACAGGGATCGAAGGAGCAGTACTTC	CASSLPGQGSKEQYF
NA	TRBJ2-7	TRBV6-2/TRBV6-3	once	TGTGCCAGCAGTCCGCTATACCTCTCCTCCTACGAGCAGTACTTC	CASSPLYLSSYEQYF
NA	TRBJ2-1	TRBV12-3/TRBV12-4	NA	TGTGCCAGCAGTTTGCACCTCAATGAGCAGTTCTTC	CASSLHLNEQFF
TRBD1	TRBJ1-1	TRBV4-1	NA	TGCGCCAGCAGCCAAGATAAGGGACAGGGACCGAACACTGAAGCTTTCTTT	CASSQDKGQGPNTEAFF
NA	TRBJ1-2	TRBV4-3	NA	TGCGCCAGCAGCCAGGGGAATGTCCAGGGTGAAGGCTACACCTTC	CASSQGNVQGEGYTF
NA	TRBJ1-2	TRBV10-3	NA	TGTGCCATCAGTGAGAAGGGGTGGTATGGCTACACCTTC	CAISEKGWYGYTF
NA	TRBJ2-3	TRBV5-4	few	TGTGCCAGCAGCTGGGGAGATACGCAGTATTTT	CASSWGDTQYF